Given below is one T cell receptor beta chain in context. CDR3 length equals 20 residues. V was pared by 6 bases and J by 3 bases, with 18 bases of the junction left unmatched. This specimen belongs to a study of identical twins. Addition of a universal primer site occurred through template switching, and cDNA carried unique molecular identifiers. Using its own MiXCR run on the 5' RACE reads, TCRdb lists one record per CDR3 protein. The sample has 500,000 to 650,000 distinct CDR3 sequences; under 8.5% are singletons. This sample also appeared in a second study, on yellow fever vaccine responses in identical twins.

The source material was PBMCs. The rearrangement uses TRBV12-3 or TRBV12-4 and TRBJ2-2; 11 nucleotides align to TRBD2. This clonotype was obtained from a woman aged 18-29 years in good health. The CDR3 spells CASRLITKGLAARDTGELFF. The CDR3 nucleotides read TGTGCCAGCAGGCTTATTACCAAGGGACTAGCGGCACGGGACACCGGGGAGCTGTTTTTT.